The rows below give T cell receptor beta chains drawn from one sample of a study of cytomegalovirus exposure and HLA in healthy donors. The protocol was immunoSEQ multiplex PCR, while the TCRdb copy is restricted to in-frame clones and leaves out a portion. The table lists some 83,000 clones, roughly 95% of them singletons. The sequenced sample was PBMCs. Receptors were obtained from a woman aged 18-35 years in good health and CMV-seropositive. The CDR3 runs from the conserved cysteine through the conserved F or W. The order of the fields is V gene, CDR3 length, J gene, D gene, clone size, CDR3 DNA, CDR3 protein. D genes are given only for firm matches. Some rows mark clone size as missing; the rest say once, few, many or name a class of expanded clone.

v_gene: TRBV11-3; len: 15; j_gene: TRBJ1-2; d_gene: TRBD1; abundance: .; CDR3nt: TGTGCCAGCAGCTCCCGGGACAGGGGAAACTATGGCTACACCTTC; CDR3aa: CASSSRDRGNYGYTF
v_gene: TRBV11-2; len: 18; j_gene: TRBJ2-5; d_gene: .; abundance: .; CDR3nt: TGTGCCAGCAGCTTACTAACCCCCGACCTGGCAGGACAAGAGACCCAGTACTTC; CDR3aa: CASSLLTPDLAGQETQYF
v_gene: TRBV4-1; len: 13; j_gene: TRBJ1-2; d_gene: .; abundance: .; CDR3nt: TGCGCCAGCAGCCGGATTACGGACAGTGGCTACACCTTC; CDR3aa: CASSRITDSGYTF
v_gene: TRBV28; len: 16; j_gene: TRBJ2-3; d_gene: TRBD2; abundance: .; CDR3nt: TGTGCCAGCGGGCACCCGCGGGAGGAGAGCACAGATACGCAGTATTTT; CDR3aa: CASGHPREESTDTQYF
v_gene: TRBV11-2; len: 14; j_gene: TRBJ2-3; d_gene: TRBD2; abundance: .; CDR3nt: TGTGCCAGCAGCCCAGGACTAGGCACAGATACGCAGTATTTT; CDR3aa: CASSPGLGTDTQYF
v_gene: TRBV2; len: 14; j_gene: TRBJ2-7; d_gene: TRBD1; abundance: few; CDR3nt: TGTGCCAGCAGCTTGACGACAGGGGGCTACGAGCAGTACTTC; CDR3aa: CASSLTTGGYEQYF
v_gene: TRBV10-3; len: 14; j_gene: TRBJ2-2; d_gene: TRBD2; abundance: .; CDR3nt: TGTGCCACCCGGACAGCGGGGGGATCCGGGGAGCTGTTTTTT; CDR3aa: CATRTAGGSGELFF
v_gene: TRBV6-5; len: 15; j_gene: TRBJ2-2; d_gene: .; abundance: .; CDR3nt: TGTGCCACCTCCTCTTTAGCGGACTACACCGGGGAGCTGTTTTTT; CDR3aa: CATSSLADYTGELFF
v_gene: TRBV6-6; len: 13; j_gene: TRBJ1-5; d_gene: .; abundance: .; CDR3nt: TGTGCCAGCAGGACAGTTAGCAATCAGCCCCAGCATTTT; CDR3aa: CASRTVSNQPQHF
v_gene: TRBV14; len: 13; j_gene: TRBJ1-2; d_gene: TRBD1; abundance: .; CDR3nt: TGTGCCAGCAGCCAAGAGACAGGGGGAGGCTACACCTTC; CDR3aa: CASSQETGGGYTF
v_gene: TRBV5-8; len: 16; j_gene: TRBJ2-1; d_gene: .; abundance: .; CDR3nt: TGTGCCAGCAGCAGCGGACAGTCCGGAACCTACAATGAGCAGTTCTTC; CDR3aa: CASSSGQSGTYNEQFF
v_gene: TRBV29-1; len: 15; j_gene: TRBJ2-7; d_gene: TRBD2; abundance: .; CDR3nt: TGCAGCGTTGAAGGCACTAGCGGGAGTTCCTACGAGCAGTACTTC; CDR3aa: CSVEGTSGSSYEQYF
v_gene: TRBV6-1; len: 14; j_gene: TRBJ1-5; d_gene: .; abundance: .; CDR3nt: TGTGCCAGCAGAGGACATATTAGCAATCAGCCCCAGCATTTT; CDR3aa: CASRGHISNQPQHF
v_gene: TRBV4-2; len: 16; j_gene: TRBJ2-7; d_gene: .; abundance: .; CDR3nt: TGTGCCAGCAGCCAAGAATGGCAGGAGGGGCCCTACGAGCAGTACTTC; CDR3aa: CASSQEWQEGPYEQYF
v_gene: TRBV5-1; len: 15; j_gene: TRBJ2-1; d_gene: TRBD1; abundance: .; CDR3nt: TGCGCCAGCAGTAGACAGGGAACCTCCTACAATGAGCAGTTCTTC; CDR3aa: CASSRQGTSYNEQFF
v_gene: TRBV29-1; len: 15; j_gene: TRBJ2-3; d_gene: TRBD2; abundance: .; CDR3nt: TGCAGCGCCACGGTTCGGGGGGTCGGCACAGATACGCAGTATTTT; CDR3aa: CSATVRGVGTDTQYF
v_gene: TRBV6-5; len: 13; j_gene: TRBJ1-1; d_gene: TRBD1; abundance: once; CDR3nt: TGTGCCAGCACTAAAACAGGGGGCACTGAAGCTTTCTTT; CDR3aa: CASTKTGGTEAFF
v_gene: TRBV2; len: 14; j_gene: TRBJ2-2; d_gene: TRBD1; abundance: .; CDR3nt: TGTGCCAGCAACGGACAGGGGATTACCGGGGAGCTGTTTTTT; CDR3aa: CASNGQGITGELFF
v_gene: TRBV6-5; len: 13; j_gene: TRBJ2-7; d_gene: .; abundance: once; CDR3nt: TGTGCCAGCAGTCCCCCCTTACTTCCCGAGCAGTACTTC; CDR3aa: CASSPPLLPEQYF
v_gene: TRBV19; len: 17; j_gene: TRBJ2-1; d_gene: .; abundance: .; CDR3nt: TGTGCCAGTAGTAGCCAAGAGCGGGCCTTCTCCTACAATGAGCAGTTCTTC; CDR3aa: CASSSQERAFSYNEQFF
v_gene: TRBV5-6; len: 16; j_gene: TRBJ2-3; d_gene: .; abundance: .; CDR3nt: TGTGCCAGCAGCTTGGTACAGGCAACTAGCACAGATACGCAGTATTTT; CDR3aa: CASSLVQATSTDTQYF
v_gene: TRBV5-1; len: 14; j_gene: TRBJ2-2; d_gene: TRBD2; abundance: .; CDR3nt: TGCGCCAGCAGGTCGAGCGGGGGGACCGGGGAGCTGTTTTTT; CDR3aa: CASRSSGGTGELFF
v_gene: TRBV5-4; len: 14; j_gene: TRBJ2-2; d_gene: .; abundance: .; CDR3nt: TGTGCCAGCTTACCGGGTGCGAACACCGGGGAGCTGTTTTTT; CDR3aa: CASLPGANTGELFF
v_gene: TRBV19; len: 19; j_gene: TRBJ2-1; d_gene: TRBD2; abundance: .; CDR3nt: TGTGCCAGTAGTAGTCCGGGACTAGCGGGGGGAGACCGCTACAATGAGCAGTTCTTC; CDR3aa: CASSSPGLAGGDRYNEQFF
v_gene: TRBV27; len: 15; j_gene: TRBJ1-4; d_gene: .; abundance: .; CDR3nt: TGTGCCAGCAGTTTATACCCGGGGGAGTTAGAAAAACTGTTTTTT; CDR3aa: CASSLYPGELEKLFF
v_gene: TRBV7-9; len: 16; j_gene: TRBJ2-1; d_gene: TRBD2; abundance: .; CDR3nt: TGTGCCAGCAGTTACATCAGGACTAGCGGAAGTAATGAGCAGTTCTTC; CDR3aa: CASSYIRTSGSNEQFF
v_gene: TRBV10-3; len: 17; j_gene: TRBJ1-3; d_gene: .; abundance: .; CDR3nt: TGTGCCATCAGTGAACACAGGGACATGAGCTCTGGAAACACCATATATTTT; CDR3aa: CAISEHRDMSSGNTIYF
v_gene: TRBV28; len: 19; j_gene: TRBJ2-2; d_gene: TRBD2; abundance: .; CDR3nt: TGTGCCAGCAGTTTACATCTAGCGGGGGGGCCGGTATTCACCGGGGAGCTGTTTTTT; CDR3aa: CASSLHLAGGPVFTGELFF
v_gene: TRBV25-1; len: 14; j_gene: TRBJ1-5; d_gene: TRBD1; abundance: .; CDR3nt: TGTGCCAGCAGAGGACAGGGGGCAAGTCAGCCCCAGCATTTT; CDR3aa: CASRGQGASQPQHF
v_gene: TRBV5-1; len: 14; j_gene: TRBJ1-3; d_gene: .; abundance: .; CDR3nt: TGCGCCAGCAGCCCGGAAGGACAAGGGTTAACCATATATTTT; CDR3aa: CASSPEGQGLTIYF
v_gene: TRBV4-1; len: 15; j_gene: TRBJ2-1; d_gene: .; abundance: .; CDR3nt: TGCGCCAGCAGCCAAGGAGCGGACTCCTACAATGAGCAGTTCTTC; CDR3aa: CASSQGADSYNEQFF
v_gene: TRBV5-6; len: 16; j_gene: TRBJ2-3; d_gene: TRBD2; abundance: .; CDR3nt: TGTGCCAGCAGCGGGACCGAGCGGGGGGGCGTAGATACGCAGTATTTT; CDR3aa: CASSGTERGGVDTQYF
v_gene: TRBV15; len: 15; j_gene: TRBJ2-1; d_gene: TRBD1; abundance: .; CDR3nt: TGTGCCACCAGCAGAGCCGGGACAGGGTACTATGAGCAGTTCTTC; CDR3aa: CATSRAGTGYYEQFF
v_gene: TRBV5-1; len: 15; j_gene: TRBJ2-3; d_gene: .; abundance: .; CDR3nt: TGCGCCAGCAGCGAAGCGGTATGGGGCACAGATACGCAGTATTTT; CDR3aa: CASSEAVWGTDTQYF
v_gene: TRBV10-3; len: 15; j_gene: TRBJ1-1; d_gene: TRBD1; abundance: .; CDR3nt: TGTGCCATCAGTGATCCGGGACAGATGAACACTGAAGCTTTCTTT; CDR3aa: CAISDPGQMNTEAFF
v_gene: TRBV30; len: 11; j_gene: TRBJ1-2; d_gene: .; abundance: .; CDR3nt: TGTGCCTGGTGGGGGCGTGATGGCTACACCTTC; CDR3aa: CAWWGRDGYTF
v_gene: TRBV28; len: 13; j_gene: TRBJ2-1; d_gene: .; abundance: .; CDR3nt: TGTGCCAGCAGTGGCGCCTCGGACAGACTCGTGATCTTC; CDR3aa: CASSGASDRLVIF
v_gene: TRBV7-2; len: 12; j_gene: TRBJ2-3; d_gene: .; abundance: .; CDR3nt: TGTGCCAGCAGCTTAGTGGCCGTAACGCAGTATTTT; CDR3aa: CASSLVAVTQYF
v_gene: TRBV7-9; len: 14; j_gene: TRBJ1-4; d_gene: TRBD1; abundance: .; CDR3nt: TGTGCCAGCAGCAAACAGGGGGGGCGGGAAAAACTGTTTTTT; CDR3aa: CASSKQGGREKLFF
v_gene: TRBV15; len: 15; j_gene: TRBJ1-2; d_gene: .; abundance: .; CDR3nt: TGTGCCACCAGCAGAGATCCCGCGACAGAGTATGGCTACACCTTC; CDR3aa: CATSRDPATEYGYTF
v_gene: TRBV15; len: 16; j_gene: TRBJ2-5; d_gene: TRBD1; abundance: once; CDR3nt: TGTGCCACCAGCAGACCCCTCTCAGGGGGCACGGAGACCCAGTACTTC; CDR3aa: CATSRPLSGGTETQYF